This T cell receptor beta chain was sequenced during a study of blood T cell repertoires in COVID-19. Study information: Researchers got acute and convalescent COVID-19 samples from the United States, Italy and Spain. From T cells, B-cell-depleted T cells, or PBMCs came the material, which was cDNA or gDNA.

The CDR3 contains 15 residues. CDR1 and CDR2 (germline): MGHDK, SYGVNS. V lost 3 bases, J lost 5 bases, and 16 bases lay in between. This clone showed up just a few times. Under the authors' procedure: From reference gene primer amplification, estimates of nucleated cell counts were derived. This table comes from immunoSEQ multiplex PCR, and its TCRdb copy is limited to in-frame clones, with some not included. The DNA was the basis for D and trimming; V, J and clone size are from that table. The sample has about 150,000 clones; roughly 89% are singletons. The TCR was taken from a man aged 55 to 70 with active or convalescent COVID-19. The sample consisted of peripheral blood. V gene TRBV25-1 combines with J gene TRBJ1-2; D possibly corresponds to TRBD1 (6 bases). The CDR3 region has the DNA TGTGCCAGCAGTGACCAGGACAGCCTGGGTTATGGCTACACCTTC. Amino acid sequence: CASSDQDSLGYGYTF.